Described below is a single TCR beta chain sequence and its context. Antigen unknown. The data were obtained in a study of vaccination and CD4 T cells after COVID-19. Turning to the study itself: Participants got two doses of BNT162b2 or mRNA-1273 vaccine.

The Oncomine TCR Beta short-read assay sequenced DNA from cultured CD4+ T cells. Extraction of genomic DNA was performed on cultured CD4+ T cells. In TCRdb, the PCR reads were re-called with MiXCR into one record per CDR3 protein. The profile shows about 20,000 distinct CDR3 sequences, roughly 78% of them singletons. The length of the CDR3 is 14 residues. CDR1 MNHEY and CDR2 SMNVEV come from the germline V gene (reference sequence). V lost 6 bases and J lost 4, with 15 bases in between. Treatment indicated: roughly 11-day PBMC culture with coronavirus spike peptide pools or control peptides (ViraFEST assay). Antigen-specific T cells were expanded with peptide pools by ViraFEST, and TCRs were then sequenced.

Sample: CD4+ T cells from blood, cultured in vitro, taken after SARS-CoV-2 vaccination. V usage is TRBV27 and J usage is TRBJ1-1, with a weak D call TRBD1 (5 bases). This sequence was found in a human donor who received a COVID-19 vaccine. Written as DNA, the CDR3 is TGTGCCAGCAGCTCAGACAGAGAAAGCACTGAAGCTTTCTTT. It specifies CASSSDRESTEAFF.